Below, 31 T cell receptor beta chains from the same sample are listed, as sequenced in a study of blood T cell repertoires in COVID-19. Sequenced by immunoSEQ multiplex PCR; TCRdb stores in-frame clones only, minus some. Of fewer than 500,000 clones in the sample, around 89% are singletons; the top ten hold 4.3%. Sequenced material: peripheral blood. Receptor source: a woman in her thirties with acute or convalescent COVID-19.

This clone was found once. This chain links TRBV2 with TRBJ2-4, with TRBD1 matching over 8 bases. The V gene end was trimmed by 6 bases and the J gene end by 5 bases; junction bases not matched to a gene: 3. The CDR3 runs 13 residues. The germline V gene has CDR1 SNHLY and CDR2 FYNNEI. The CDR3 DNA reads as TGTGCCAGCAGCGGACAGGGCCAAAACATTCAGTACTTC. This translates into CASSGQGQNIQYF.

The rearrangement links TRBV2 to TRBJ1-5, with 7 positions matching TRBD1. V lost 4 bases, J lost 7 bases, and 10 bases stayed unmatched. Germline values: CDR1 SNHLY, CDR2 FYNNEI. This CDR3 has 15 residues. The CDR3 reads CASSADRDPPQPQHF. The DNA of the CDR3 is TGTGCCAGCAGTGCCGACAGGGACCCACCCCAGCCCCAGCATTTT.

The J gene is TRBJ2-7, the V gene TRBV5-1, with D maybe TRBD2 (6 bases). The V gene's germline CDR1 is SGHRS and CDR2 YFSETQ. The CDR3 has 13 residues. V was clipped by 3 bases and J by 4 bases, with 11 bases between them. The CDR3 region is CASSSTSSYEQYF. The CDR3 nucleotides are TGCGCCAGCAGCTCAACTAGCAGTTACGAGCAGTACTTC.

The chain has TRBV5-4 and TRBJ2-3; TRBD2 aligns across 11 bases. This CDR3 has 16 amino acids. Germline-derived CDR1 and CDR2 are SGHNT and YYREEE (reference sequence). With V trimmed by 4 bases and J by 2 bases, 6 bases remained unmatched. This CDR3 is CASSPGTSGYTDTQYF. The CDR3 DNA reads TGTGCCAGCAGCCCGGGGACTAGCGGATACACAGATACGCAGTATTTT.

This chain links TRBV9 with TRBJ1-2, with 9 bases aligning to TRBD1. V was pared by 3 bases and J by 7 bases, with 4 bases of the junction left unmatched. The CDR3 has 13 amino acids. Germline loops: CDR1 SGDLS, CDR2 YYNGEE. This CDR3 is CASSGTGVRGYTF. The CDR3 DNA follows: TGTGCCAGCAGCGGGACAGGGGTGCGTGGCTACACCTTC.

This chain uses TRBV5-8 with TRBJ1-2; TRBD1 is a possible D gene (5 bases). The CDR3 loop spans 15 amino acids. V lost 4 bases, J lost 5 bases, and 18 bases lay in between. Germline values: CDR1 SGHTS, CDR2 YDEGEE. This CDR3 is CASSLLSGTGYGYTF. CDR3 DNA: TGTGCCAGCAGCCTACTATCCGGGACTGGGTATGGCTACACCTTC.

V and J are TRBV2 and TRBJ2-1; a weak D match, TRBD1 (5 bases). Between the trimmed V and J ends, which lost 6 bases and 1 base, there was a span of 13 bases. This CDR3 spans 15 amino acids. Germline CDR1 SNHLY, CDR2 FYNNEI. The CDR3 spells CASRYQGISYNEQFF. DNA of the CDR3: TGTGCCAGCAGGTACCAGGGTATTTCCTACAATGAGCAGTTCTTC. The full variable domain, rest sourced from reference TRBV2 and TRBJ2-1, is EPEVTQTPSHQVTQMGQEVILRCVPISNHLYFYWYRQILGQKVEFLVSFYNNEISEKSEIFDDQFSVERPDGSNFTLKIRSTKLEDSAMYFCASRYQGISYNEQFFGPGTRLTVL.

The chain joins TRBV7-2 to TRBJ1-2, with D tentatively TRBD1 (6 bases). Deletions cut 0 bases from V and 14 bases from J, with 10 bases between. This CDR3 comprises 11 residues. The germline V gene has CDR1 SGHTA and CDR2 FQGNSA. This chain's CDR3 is CASSLARGRTF. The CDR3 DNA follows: TGTGCCAGCAGCTTAGCCAGGGGAAGAACCTTC.

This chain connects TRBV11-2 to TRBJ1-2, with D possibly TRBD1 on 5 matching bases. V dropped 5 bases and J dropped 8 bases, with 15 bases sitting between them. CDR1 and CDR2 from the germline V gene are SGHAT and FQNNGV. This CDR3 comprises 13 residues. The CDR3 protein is CASSPSGAGGYTF. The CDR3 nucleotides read TGTGCCAGCAGCCCATCTGGGGCAGGCGGCTACACCTTC. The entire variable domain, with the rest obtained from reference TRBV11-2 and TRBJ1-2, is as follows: EAGVAQSPRYKIIEKRQSVAFWCNPISGHATLYWYQQILGQGPKLLIQFQNNGVVDDSQLPKDRFSAERLKGVDSTLKIQPAKLEDSAVYLCASSPSGAGGYTFGSGTRLTVV.

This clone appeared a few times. The CDR3 region is CASSLGGGPPGNTIYF. CDR3 sequence (DNA): TGTGCCAGCAGCTTAGGCGGGGGGCCCCCCGGAAACACCATATATTTT. This rearrangement joins TRBV7-6 to TRBJ1-3, with a possible D match to TRBD1 (6 bases). CDR3 length: 16 amino acids. V was trimmed by 1 base and J by 4 bases, leaving 14 bases between them. Germline lookup yields CDR1 SGHVS and CDR2 FNYEAQ.

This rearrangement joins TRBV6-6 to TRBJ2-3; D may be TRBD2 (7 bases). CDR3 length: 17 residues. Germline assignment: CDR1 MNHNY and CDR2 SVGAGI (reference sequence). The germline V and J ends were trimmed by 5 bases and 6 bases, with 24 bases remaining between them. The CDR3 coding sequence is TGTGCCAGCAGTCGAAGGCGGGTCGGGGGGCTCTCGGATACGCAGTATTTT. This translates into CASSRRRVGGLSDTQYF.

The CDR3 sequence: CASSGKQGTVVNEQFF. The CDR3 nucleotides are TGCGCCAGCAGTGGTAAACAGGGGACTGTTGTCAATGAGCAGTTCTTC. V usage is TRBV10-1 and J usage is TRBJ2-1, with D possibly TRBD1 on 7 matching bases. The CDR3 is made up of 16 amino acids. V shed 4 bases and J shed 6 bases, with 19 bases lying between them. Germline assignment: CDR1 WNHNN and CDR2 SYGVQD (reference sequence).

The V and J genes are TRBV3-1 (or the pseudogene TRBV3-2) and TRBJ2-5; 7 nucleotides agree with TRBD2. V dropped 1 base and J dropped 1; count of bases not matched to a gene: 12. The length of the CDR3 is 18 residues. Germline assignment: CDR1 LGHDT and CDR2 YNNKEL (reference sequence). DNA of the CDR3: TGTGCCAGCAGCCAAGTTCGTCCCCTAGCGGCAATCCAAGAGACCCAGTACTTC. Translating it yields CASSQVRPLAAIQETQYF.

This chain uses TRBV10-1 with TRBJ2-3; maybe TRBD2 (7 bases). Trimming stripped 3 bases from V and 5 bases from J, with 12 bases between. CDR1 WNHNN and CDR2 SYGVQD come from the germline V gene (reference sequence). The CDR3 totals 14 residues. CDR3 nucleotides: TGCGCCAGCAGTGAAGGGGGGGCCCTAGATACGCAGTATTTT. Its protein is CASSEGGALDTQYF.

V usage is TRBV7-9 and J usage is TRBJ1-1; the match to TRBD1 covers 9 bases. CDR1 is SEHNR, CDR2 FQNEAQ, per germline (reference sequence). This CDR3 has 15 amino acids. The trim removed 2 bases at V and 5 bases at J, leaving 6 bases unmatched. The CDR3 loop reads CASSLKTGGGTEAFF. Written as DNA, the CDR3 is TGTGCCAGCAGCTTAAAGACAGGGGGTGGGACTGAAGCTTTCTTT.

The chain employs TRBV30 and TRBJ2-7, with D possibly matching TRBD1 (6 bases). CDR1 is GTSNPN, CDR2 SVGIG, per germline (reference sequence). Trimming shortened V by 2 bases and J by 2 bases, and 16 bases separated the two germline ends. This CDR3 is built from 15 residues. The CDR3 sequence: CAWSTESTGPYEQYF. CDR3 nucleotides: TGTGCCTGGAGTACTGAGTCCACAGGGCCCTACGAGCAGTACTTC. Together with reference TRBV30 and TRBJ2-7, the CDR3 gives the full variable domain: SQTIHQWPATLVQPVGSPLSLECTVEGTSNPNLYWYRQAAGRGLQLLFYSVGIGQISSEVPQNLSASRPQDRQFILSSKKLLLSDSGFYLCAWSTESTGPYEQYFGPGTRLTVT.

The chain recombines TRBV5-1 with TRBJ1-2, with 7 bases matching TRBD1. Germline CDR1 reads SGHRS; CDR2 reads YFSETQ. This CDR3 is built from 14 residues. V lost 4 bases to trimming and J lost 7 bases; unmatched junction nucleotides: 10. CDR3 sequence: CASSRIDRESGYTF. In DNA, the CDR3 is TGCGCCAGCAGCCGAATTGACAGGGAGAGTGGCTACACCTTC.

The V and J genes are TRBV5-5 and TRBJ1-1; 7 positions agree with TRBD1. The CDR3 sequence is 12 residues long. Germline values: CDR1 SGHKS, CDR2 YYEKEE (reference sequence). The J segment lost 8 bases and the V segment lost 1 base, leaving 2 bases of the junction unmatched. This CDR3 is CASSLLTGEAFF. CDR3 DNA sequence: TGTGCCAGCAGCTTGCTGACAGGGGAAGCTTTCTTT.

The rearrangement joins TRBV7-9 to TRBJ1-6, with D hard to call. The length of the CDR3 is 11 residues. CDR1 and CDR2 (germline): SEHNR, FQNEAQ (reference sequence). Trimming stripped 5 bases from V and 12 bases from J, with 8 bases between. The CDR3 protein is CASSSGIPLHF. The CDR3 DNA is TGTGCCAGCAGCAGCGGCATACCCCTCCACTTT.

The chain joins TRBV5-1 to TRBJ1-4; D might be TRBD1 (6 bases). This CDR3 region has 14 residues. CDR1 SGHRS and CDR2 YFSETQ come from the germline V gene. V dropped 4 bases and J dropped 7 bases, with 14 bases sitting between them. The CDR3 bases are TGCGCCAGCAGCACTAACAGGGAGGGTGAAAAACTGTTTTTT. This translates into CASSTNREGEKLFF.

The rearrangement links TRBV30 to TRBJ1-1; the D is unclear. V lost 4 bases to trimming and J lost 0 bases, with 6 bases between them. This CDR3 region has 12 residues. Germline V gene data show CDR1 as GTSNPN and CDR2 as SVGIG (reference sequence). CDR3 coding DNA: TGTGCCTGGAAGCGGCTGAACACTGAAGCTTTCTTT. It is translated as CAWKRLNTEAFF.

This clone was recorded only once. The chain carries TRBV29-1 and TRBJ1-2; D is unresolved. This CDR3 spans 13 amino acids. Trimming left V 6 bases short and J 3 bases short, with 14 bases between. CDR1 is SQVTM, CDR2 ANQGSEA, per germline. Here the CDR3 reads CSVGGKNHYGYTF. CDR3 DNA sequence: TGCAGCGTGGGAGGAAAAAACCACTATGGCTACACCTTC.

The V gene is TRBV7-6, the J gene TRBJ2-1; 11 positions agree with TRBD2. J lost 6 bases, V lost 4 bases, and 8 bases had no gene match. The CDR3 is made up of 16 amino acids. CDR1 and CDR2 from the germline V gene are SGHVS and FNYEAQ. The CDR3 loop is CASSYYTSGSPNEQFF. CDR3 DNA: TGTGCCAGCAGCTACTATACTAGCGGGAGTCCCAATGAGCAGTTCTTC.

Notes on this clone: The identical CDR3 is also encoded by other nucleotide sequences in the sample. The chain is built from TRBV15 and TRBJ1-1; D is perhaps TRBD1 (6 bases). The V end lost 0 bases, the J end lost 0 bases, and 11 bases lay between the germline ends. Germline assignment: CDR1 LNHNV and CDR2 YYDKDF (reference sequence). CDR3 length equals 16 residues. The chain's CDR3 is CATSRDLGQMNTEAFF. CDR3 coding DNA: TGTGCCACCAGCAGAGATCTAGGACAGATGAACACTGAAGCTTTCTTT.

CDR3 loop: CASSQDYEEPYEQYF. In DNA form, the CDR3 reads TGCGCCAGCAGCCAAGACTATGAGGAACCGTACGAGCAGTACTTC. The genes are TRBV4-1 and TRBJ2-7; D unclear. The ends were cut back, 0 bases at V and 4 bases at J, with 13 bases in the middle. The CDR3 spans 15 residues. Germline V lookup: CDR1 MGHRA, CDR2 YSYEKL.

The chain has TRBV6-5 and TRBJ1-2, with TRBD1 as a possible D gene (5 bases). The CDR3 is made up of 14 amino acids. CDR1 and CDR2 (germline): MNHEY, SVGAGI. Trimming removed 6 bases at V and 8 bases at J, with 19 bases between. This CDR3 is CASSLRLSGQGYTF. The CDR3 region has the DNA TGTGCCAGCAGCCTACGATTATCAGGGCAAGGCTACACCTTC.

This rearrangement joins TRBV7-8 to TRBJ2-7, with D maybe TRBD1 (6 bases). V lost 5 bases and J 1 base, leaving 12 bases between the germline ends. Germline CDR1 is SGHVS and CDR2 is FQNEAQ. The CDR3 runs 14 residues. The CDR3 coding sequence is TGTGCCAGCAGCGTACAGGGTTTGTCCTACGAGCAGTACTTC. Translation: CASSVQGLSYEQYF. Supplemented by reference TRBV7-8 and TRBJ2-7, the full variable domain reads GAGVSQSPRYKVAKRGQDVALRCDPISGHVSLFWYQQALGQGPEFLTYFQNEAQLDKSGLPSDRFFAERPEGSVSTLKIQRTQQEDSAVYLCASSVQGLSYEQYFGPGTRLTVT.

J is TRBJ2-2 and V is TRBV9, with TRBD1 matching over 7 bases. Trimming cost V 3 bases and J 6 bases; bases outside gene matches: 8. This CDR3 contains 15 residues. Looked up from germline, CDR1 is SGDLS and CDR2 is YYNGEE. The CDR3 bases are TGTGCCAGCAGCGAGACGACAGGGTCGGCCGGGGAGCTGTTTTTT. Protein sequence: CASSETTGSAGELFF. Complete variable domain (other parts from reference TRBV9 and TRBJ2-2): DSGVTQTPKHLITATGQRVTLRCSPRSGDLSVYWYQQSLDQGLQFLIQYYNGEERAKGNILERFSAQQFPDLHSELNLSSLELGDSALYFCASSETTGSAGELFFGEGSRLTVL.

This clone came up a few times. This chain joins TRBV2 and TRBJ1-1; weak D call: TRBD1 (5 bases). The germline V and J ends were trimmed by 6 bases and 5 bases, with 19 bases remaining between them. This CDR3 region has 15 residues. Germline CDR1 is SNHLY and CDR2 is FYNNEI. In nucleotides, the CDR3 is TGTGCCAGCAGCATCCCGGAGGGACTTCGGACTGAAGCTTTCTTT. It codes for CASSIPEGLRTEAFF.

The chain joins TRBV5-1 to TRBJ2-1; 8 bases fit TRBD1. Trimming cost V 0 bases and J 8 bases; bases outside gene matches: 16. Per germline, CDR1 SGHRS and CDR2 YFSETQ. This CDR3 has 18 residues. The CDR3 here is CASSLDAGGATPPDEQFF. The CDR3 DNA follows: TGCGCCAGCAGCTTGGATGCAGGGGGCGCGACCCCACCCGATGAGCAGTTCTTC.

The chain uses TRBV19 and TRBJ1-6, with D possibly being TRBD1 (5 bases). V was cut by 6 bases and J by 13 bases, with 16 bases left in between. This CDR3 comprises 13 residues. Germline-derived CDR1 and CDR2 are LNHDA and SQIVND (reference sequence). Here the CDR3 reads CASRYAGETPLHF. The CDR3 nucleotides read TGTGCCAGTAGATATGCGGGGGAGACCCCCCTCCACTTT.